Sequencing of this T cell receptor beta chain was carried out in a study of PD-L1 blockade in urothelial cancer. At the level of the study: Twenty-five of 29 patients were males with bladder-origin urothelial cancer.

Time point of the sample: pretreatment peripheral blood. The CDR3 is made up of 15 amino acids. Losses at the gene ends were 5 bases for V and 2 bases for J; bases not matched to a gene: 5. Germline loops: CDR1 MNHNY, CDR2 SVGAGI (reference sequence). The templates were synthetic TCR analogs, and they were spiked into each PCR. TCRdb keeps only in-frame clones here, not all; method: immunoSEQ multiplex PCR. Of roughly 51,000 clones in the sample, 70% to 80% were seen once. This clone turned up a few times. Its antigen is unidentified. Regarding the study as a whole: When measured at 3 weeks, tumor-associated blood clones expanded more in durable-benefit patients.

The receptor was derived from a man between 65 and 80 years old with urothelial cancer. This chain connects TRBV6-6 to TRBJ2-3; TRBD1 matches at 9 bases. Sequences were derived from PBMCs, sampled around atezolizumab (anti-PD-L1) treatment. Here the CDR3 reads CASSAGTGITDTQYF. The DNA for the CDR3 is TGTGCCAGCAGTGCCGGGACAGGGATCACAGATACGCAGTATTTT.